Reported below is one TCR beta chain. This sample is part of a study of T cell repertoires in cytomegalovirus infection. The wider study: Public TCR beta signature analysis indicated the presence of both CMV infection and matching HLA type.

TCRdb re-called the reads through MiXCR, storing one row per CDR3 protein. This table holds approximately 400,000 distinct CDR3 sequences, about 33% found once. This receptor was taken from a human donor in good health (CMV status not recorded). Some clones in this sample may be carry-over from other donors' samples. The sequenced sample consisted of PBMCs.

The DNA of the CDR3 is TGTGCCAGTAGGATGACCTCAGGGAATGAAGCTTTCTTT. Translated: CASRMTSGNEAFF. The chain combines TRBV19 with TRBJ1-1; D perhaps matches TRBD1 (5 bases). Germline CDR1 LNHDA, CDR2 SQIVND (reference sequence). There are 13 residues in the CDR3. The V end lost 6 bases, the J end lost 7 bases, and 15 bases lay between the germline ends.